This TCR beta chain was profiled in a study of blood T cells in healthy people across ages. Study-wide results and caveats: Among T cells, TCR beta diversity per million cells dropped roughly linearly as age rose.

Primers used in a second PCR of roughly 7 to 12 cycles were a sample-barcoded 5' primer and a J-beta primer mix. Any given sample supplied a minimum of 3 million CDR3-containing paired-end reads. TCRdb re-called the 5' RACE reads with MiXCR, one entry per CDR3 protein. The sample includes about 650,000 distinct CDR3 sequences, about 30% of them seen just once. This CDR3 spans 15 amino acids. Germline CDR1 is SEHNR and CDR2 is FQNEAQ (reference sequence). Points on this clonotype: The antigen remains undetermined. This may be a read error, as it is one base from a much larger clone.

Total RNA was isolated from each sample in quantities of at least 5 micrograms. This receptor was taken from a woman at least 80 years old in good health. J is TRBJ1-5 and V is TRBV7-9; weak D call: TRBD1 (5 bases). Sequenced sample: blood. CDR3 DNA: TGTGCCAGCAGGCGCAGGGTCGGCGGCAATCAGCCCCGGCATTTT. This codes for CASRRRVGGNQPRHF. The variable domain in full, with the rest retrieved from reference TRBV7-9 and TRBJ1-5, is DTGVSQNPRHKITKRGQNVTFRCDPISEHNRLYWYRQTLGQGPEFLTYFQNEAQLEKSRLLSDRFSAERPKGSFSTLEIQRTEQGDSAMYLCASRRRVGGNQPRHFGDGTRLSIL.